This T cell receptor beta chain comes out of a study of shared clonotypes between healthy human individuals. Per the study methods: There were no quality scores in the junction-only immunoSEQ sequences, so filtering differed. Assay used: immunoSEQ multiplex PCR; TCRdb lists only in-frame clones, some missing. That table supplies the V and J calls and clone size; D and trimming were determined from the DNA. The sample lists 2 million to 2.5 million clones; approximately 96% were seen once. Germline CDR1 LNHNV, CDR2 YYDKDF (reference sequence). The CDR3 length is 13 residues. Trimming cost V 4 bases and J 11 bases, with 17 bases left between them. Into CD45RA+ naive and CD45RA-negative memory subsets, the CD4+ cells were split.

The sequenced material came from naive CD4+ T cells sorted from blood. This sample's subset: CD45RA+ positively selected. This sequence joins TRBV15 and TRBJ1-1; D not certain. The receptor was derived from a man aged 18 to 29 in good health. This CDR3 reads CATSIRDFPAAFF. In nucleotides, the CDR3 is TGTGCCACCAGCATAAGGGATTTTCCGGCCGCTTTCTTT.